Below, 9 T cell receptor beta chains from the same sample are listed, as sequenced in a study of technical replicates of blood from a few donors. Assay used: immunoSEQ multiplex PCR; TCRdb lists only in-frame clones, some missing. This table has tens of thousands of clones, approximately 97% appearing once. Sequenced: T cells isolated from PBMCs. The source is a human donor in good health.

The chain links TRBV5-1 to TRBJ2-7; 7 bases are shared with TRBD1. V dropped 4 bases and J dropped 4; count of bases not matched to a gene: 11. The CDR3 contains 15 residues. Germline loops: CDR1 SGHRS, CDR2 YFSETQ. The CDR3 sequence is CASSPWTGKGYEQYF. As DNA, the CDR3 is TGCGCCAGCAGCCCTTGGACAGGAAAGGGGTACGAGCAGTACTTC.

V and J are TRBV6-1 and TRBJ2-1, with TRBD1 matching over 8 bases. Looked up from germline, CDR1 is MNHNS and CDR2 is SASEGT. The junction had 11 bases not matched to a gene; V was cut back by 6 bases and J by 7 bases. The CDR3 has 15 residues. The CDR3: CASSPPRTGLNEQFF. The CDR3 region has the DNA TGTGCCAGCAGCCCCCCCCGGACAGGGTTGAATGAGCAGTTCTTC.

The chain couples TRBV5-6 to TRBJ2-5; tentative D call: TRBD2 (5 bases). The CDR3 covers 14 residues. With 1 base removed from V and 5 bases from J, the gap between germline ends came to 12 bases. Germline CDR1 is SGHDT and CDR2 is YYEEEE. The chain's CDR3 is CASSLIGGLETQYF. As DNA, the CDR3 is TGTGCCAGCAGCTTGATCGGAGGTCTGGAGACCCAGTACTTC.

This clone has a single count. This chain connects TRBV5-4 to TRBJ2-1; D is perhaps TRBD2 (5 bases). The CDR3 is 13 amino acids. V was trimmed by 1 base and J by 8 bases, leaving 10 bases between them. Germline CDR1 SGHNT, CDR2 YYREEE (reference sequence). The CDR3 region is CASSLSTRHEQFF. CDR3 coding DNA: TGTGCCAGCAGCTTGTCTACTAGGCATGAGCAGTTCTTC.

V and J are TRBV19 and TRBJ1-1; 7 nucleotides agree with TRBD1. Germline V gene sequence: CDR1 LNHDA, CDR2 SQIVND (reference sequence). Trimming cost V 6 bases and J 12 bases; bases outside gene matches: 10. The CDR3 length is 12 residues. CDR3 nucleotide sequence: TGTGCCAGTAGCCCGACAGGGTCGGTAACTTTCTTT. Translating it yields CASSPTGSVTFF.

This clone came up a few times. The J gene is TRBJ1-1, the V gene TRBV6-5; D unresolved. Trimming removed 0 bases from V and 3 bases from J, with 8 bases in between. This CDR3 has 14 amino acids. Germline CDR1 MNHEY, CDR2 SVGAGI. CDR3 sequence: CASSYSISDTEAFF. The CDR3 DNA sequence: TGTGCCAGCAGTTACTCTATTTCGGACACTGAAGCTTTCTTT.

This clone has only one observation. The chain is built from TRBV28 and TRBJ2-1, with TRBD2 identical over 9 bases. CDR3 length: 17 residues. CDR1 and CDR2 (germline): MDHEN, SYDVKM. Unmatched junction bases numbered 10, after V lost 4 bases and J lost 3 bases. The CDR3 protein is CASSSPSGREGYNEQFF. The CDR3 DNA reads as TGTGCCAGCAGTTCCCCCTCTGGGCGGGAGGGCTACAATGAGCAGTTCTTC.

The chain recombines TRBV6-1 with TRBJ1-5, with D hard to call. V lost 8 bases and J lost 4, with 9 bases in between. This CDR3 is 12 amino acids long. Looked up from germline, CDR1 is MNHNS and CDR2 is SASEGT. In DNA form, the CDR3 reads TGTGCCAGCTCTGAACAGAATCAGCCCCAGCATTTT. It is translated as CASSEQNQPQHF.

The chain employs TRBV29-1 and TRBJ2-7, with 9 bases fitting TRBD1. V dropped 0 bases and J dropped 3; count of bases not matched to a gene: 12. The germline gives CDR1 SQVTM, CDR2 ANQGSEA. The CDR3 covers 17 residues. The CDR3 protein is CSVEDQSGTGIYYEQYF. CDR3 bases: TGCAGCGTTGAAGATCAGAGCGGGACAGGGATTTACTACGAGCAGTACTTC.